These T cell receptor beta chains were read from a single sample in a study of T cell changes during pregnancy in multiple sclerosis. Assay used: immunoSEQ multiplex PCR; TCRdb lists only in-frame clones, some missing. Of about 93,000 clones listed, roughly 89% are singletons. This specimen consisted of peripheral blood, obtained after pregnancy. Receptor source: a female donor in good health, enrolled as a control in a pregnancy study. Each CDR3 is given with its conserved first and last residue. A D gene is named only where the DNA matches it firmly. Clone sizes are given selectively: once, few, many, or a class where the clone is expanded.

size	V	J	D	CDR3	DNA
once	TRBV30	TRBJ2-6	TRBD1	CAWKGGAGANVLTF	TGTGCCTGGAAAGGGGGCGCTGGGGCCAACGTCCTGACTTTC
-	TRBV5-1	TRBJ2-1	TRBD2	CASSWGIGQGGVF	TGCGCCAGCAGCTGGGGAATTGGTCAGGGAGGGGTCTTC
-	TRBV6-5	TRBJ2-6	-	CASHPSTGANVLTF	TGTGCCAGCCATCCGAGTACTGGGGCCAACGTCCTGACTTTC
-	TRBV7-3	TRBJ2-2	TRBD2	CASSSGIGELFF	TGTGCCAGCAGTAGCGGGATCGGGGAGCTGTTTTTT
-	TRBV11-2	TRBJ2-1	-	CASRDLIGGYNEQFF	TGTGCCAGCAGAGACCTGATAGGGGGCTACAATGAGCAGTTCTTC
-	TRBV7-9	TRBJ1-1	-	CASSLRLSGAGVKGTEAFF	TGTGCCAGCAGCTTAAGGCTTAGTGGGGCAGGAGTTAAGGGGACTGAAGCTTTCTTT
-	TRBV4-3	TRBJ2-3	TRBD2	CASSQTSGGRDTQYF	TGCGCCAGCAGCCAGACTAGCGGGGGTAGAGATACGCAGTATTTT
-	TRBV18	TRBJ1-2	TRBD1	CASSPFPTLPGQGYRGYTF	TGTGCCAGCTCACCTTTCCCCACTCTTCCGGGACAGGGCTATCGTGGCTACACCTTC
-	TRBV7-3	TRBJ2-5	TRBD2	CASSYTSGGAKETQYF	TGTGCCAGCAGCTACACTAGCGGGGGGGCCAAAGAGACCCAGTACTTC
-	TRBV19	TRBJ1-2	-	CASTSAALANYGYTF	TGTGCCAGCACCTCGGCGGCGCTAGCTAACTATGGCTACACCTTC
-	TRBV5-1	TRBJ1-1	-	CASSNRGGNTEAFF	TGCGCCAGCAGCAATAGGGGCGGGAACACTGAAGCTTTCTTT
many	TRBV19	TRBJ1-4	-	CASSPPRYNEKLFF	TGTGCCAGTAGTCCCCCCCGGTATAATGAAAAACTGTTTTTT
-	TRBV16	TRBJ1-2	TRBD1	CASSLRQGTFYGYTF	TGTGCCAGCAGCCTTCGACAGGGGACATTCTATGGCTACACCTTC
few	TRBV2	TRBJ1-1	TRBD1	CASTPWTGYEAFF	TGTGCCAGCACCCCATGGACAGGGTATGAAGCTTTCTTT
-	TRBV27	TRBJ1-5	TRBD1	CASSPQGGQPQHF	TGTGCCAGCAGTCCACAGGGGGGACAGCCCCAGCATTTT
-	TRBV4-3	TRBJ1-1	-	CASSQDSAGNTEAFF	TGCGCCAGCAGCCAAGATAGCGCAGGAAACACTGAAGCTTTCTTT
-	TRBV6-6	TRBJ2-7	TRBD1	CASSRDRFLGYEQYF	TGTGCCAGCAGTAGGGACAGGTTCCTTGGGTACGAGCAGTACTTC
-	TRBV4-2	TRBJ2-1	TRBD2	CASSQDPIRGLALEQFF	TGTGCCAGCAGCCAAGATCCAATTCGAGGACTAGCACTGGAGCAGTTCTTC
-	TRBV27	TRBJ2-7	TRBD2	CASRPRSGGSYEQYF	TGTGCCAGCAGGCCAAGATCCGGGGGGTCCTACGAGCAGTACTTC
-	TRBV5-8	TRBJ2-7	-	CASSLANRDEQYF	TGTGCCAGCAGCTTGGCCAACAGGGACGAGCAGTACTTC
-	TRBV4-3	TRBJ1-2	-	CASSQDLTPNNNYGYTF	TGCGCCAGCAGCCAAGATTTGACACCTAATAACAACTATGGCTACACCTTC
few	TRBV25-1	TRBJ1-6	-	CASSIQSHSPLHF	TGTGCCAGCAGTATTCAGTCCCATTCACCCCTCCACTTT
-	TRBV6-6	TRBJ2-5	-	CASSRRGTEETQYF	TGTGCCAGCAGTCGTCGCGGGACAGAAGAGACCCAGTACTTC
-	TRBV5-6	TRBJ1-2	TRBD1	CASSSGTGNTF	TGTGCCAGCAGTTCCGGGACAGGGAACACCTTC
-	TRBV15	TRBJ1-5	-	CATSRDSYNQPQHF	TGTGCCACCAGCAGAGATTCGTATAATCAGCCCCAGCATTTT
-	TRBV20-1	TRBJ1-4	-	CSATRGEKLFF	TGCAGTGCTACGCGGGGTGAAAAACTGTTTTTT
-	TRBV28	TRBJ2-7	-	CASSSLGGGRYEQYF	TGTGCCAGCAGTTCACTAGGGGGGGGGCGATACGAGCAGTACTTC
-	TRBV6-6	TRBJ1-1	TRBD1	CASRQQGDTEAFF	TGTGCCAGCAGACAACAGGGGGACACTGAAGCTTTCTTT
-	TRBV28	TRBJ1-2	-	CASSLGAGVGYGYTF	TGTGCCAGCAGTTTGGGGGCAGGGGTCGGCTATGGCTACACCTTC
-	TRBV28	TRBJ2-7	-	CASSLQGYEQYF	TGTGCCAGCAGCCTACAGGGCTACGAGCAGTACTTC
once	TRBV27	TRBJ2-1	TRBD2	CASSWGGNEQFF	TGTGCCAGCAGCTGGGGGGGGAATGAGCAGTTCTTC
-	TRBV4-3	TRBJ1-3	-	CASSQDHSGSGNTIYF	TGCGCCAGCAGCCAAGATCATAGCGGGTCTGGAAACACCATATATTTT
-	TRBV2	TRBJ2-7	-	CASSKEQTYEQYF	TGTGCCAGCAGTAAAGAACAGACCTACGAGCAGTACTTC
-	TRBV29-1	TRBJ2-7	-	CSVHSQEFGYEQYF	TGCAGCGTTCACTCACAGGAATTCGGCTACGAGCAGTACTTC
-	TRBV20-1	TRBJ2-4	TRBD1	CSGDRENIQYF	TGCAGTGGGGACAGAGAAAACATTCAGTACTTC
-	TRBV2	TRBJ1-5	-	CASRRREGGNQPQHF	TGTGCCAGCAGGAGACGGGAGGGGGGCAATCAGCCCCAGCATTTT
-	TRBV19	TRBJ1-5	-	CASSPGNQPQHF	TGTGCCAGTAGCCCCGGGAATCAGCCCCAGCATTTT
-	TRBV30	TRBJ2-1	-	CAGNGLGESSYNEQFF	TGTGCCGGGAACGGTTTGGGAGAAAGCTCCTACAATGAGCAGTTCTTC
-	TRBV7-8	TRBJ1-1	-	CASSLGAGAGTEAFF	TGTGCCAGCAGCTTAGGTGCGGGGGCGGGGACTGAAGCTTTCTTT
-	TRBV7-2	TRBJ2-1	TRBD1	CASSRAGTVFSNEQFF	TGTGCCAGCAGCAGAGCAGGGACAGTTTTCAGCAATGAGCAGTTCTTC
-	TRBV27	TRBJ2-5	-	CASSSGVQQETQYF	TGTGCCAGCAGTTCAGGGGTTCAACAAGAGACCCAGTACTTC
-	TRBV7-9	TRBJ2-3	TRBD2	CASSFGGLAAQDTQYF	TGTGCCAGCAGCTTTGGGGGACTAGCGGCGCAAGATACGCAGTATTTT
-	TRBV6-1	TRBJ2-1	TRBD1	CASRDRGFNEQFF	TGTGCCAGCAGGGACAGGGGATTCAATGAGCAGTTCTTC
-	TRBV9	TRBJ2-3	TRBD1	CASGLGQGSTDTQYF	TGTGCCAGCGGTTTGGGACAGGGCAGCACAGATACGCAGTATTTT
few	TRBV30	TRBJ1-5	TRBD1	CAWSLTGTGKQPQHF	TGTGCCTGGAGTCTCACCGGGACAGGGAAGCAGCCCCAGCATTTT
-	TRBV7-9	TRBJ2-1	-	CASSSTRTGGAYNEQFF	TGTGCCAGCAGCTCGACTAGGACGGGGGGCGCCTACAATGAGCAGTTCTTC
-	TRBV2	TRBJ1-1	-	CASSDVPDEAFF	TGTGCCAGCAGTGATGTGCCAGATGAAGCTTTCTTT
-	TRBV4-1	TRBJ2-7	-	CASSQGPQGGMSYEQYF	TGCGCCAGCAGCCAAGGTCCCCAAGGGGGTATGTCCTACGAGCAGTACTTC
-	TRBV11-2	TRBJ1-1	TRBD1	CASSFAGTANTEAFF	TGTGCCAGCAGCTTTGCCGGGACAGCGAACACTGAAGCTTTCTTT
-	TRBV28	TRBJ1-2	-	CASSLTAGANYGYTF	TGTGCCAGCAGTTTAACTGCAGGGGCAAACTATGGCTACACCTTC
-	TRBV11-1	TRBJ2-5	-	CASSLRGRGETQYF	TGTGCCAGCAGCTTGCGAGGGCGGGGAGAGACCCAGTACTTC
-	TRBV9	TRBJ2-3	-	CASSGRTASSTDTQYF	TGTGCCAGCAGCGGGCGGACAGCCTCTAGCACAGATACGCAGTATTTT
once	TRBV2	TRBJ2-4	-	CASSERQAKNIQYF	TGTGCCAGCAGTGAAAGACAAGCCAAAAACATTCAGTACTTC
-	TRBV7-2	TRBJ2-5	TRBD1	CASSLTGGIRETQYF	TGTGCCAGCAGCTTAACAGGGGGCATTAGAGAGACCCAGTACTTC
-	TRBV4-2	TRBJ2-7	TRBD1	CASSQDETGGYEQYF	TGTGCCAGCAGCCAAGATGAGACAGGGGGCTACGAGCAGTACTTC